The following is a T cell receptor (beta chain) sequence with its context. This record comes from a study of blood T cell repertoires in COVID-19. Study in general: Samples came from the United States, Italy and Spain, spanning acute and convalescent COVID-19.

Losses at the gene ends were 6 bases for V and 0 bases for J; bases not matched to a gene: 3. The CDR3 is 16 amino acids. Looked up from germline, CDR1 is MNHEY and CDR2 is SMNVEV (reference sequence). The authors' processing: Amplification of reference gene primers provided the estimated nucleated cell counts. Using immunoSEQ multiplex PCR, the repertoire was profiled, and TCRdb retains in-frame clones only, with some absent. V, J and clone size were drawn from that table, and D and trimming were deduced from the DNA. The sample has tens of thousands of clones, roughly three quarters seen once. The chain links TRBV27 to TRBJ2-1, with 12 bases fitting TRBD2. This receptor was identified in a man between 70 and 80 years old with active or convalescent COVID-19. Specimen: peripheral blood. CDR3 bases: TGTGCCAGCAGGAGGACTAGCGGGGCCTCCTACAATGAGCAGTTCTTC. Translating it yields CASRRTSGASYNEQFF.